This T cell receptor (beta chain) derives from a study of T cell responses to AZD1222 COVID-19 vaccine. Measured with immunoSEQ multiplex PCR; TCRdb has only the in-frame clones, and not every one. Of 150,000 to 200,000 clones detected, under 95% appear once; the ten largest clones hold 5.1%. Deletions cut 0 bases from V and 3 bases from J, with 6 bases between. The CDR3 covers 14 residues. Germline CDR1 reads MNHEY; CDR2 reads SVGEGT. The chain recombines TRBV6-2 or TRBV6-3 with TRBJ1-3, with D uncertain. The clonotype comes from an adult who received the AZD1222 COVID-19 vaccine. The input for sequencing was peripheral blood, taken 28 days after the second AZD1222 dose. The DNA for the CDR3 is TGTGCCAGCAGTTACTCGGGCGGTGGAAACACCATATATTTT. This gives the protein CASSYSGGGNTIYF.